The entry below gives a single T cell receptor beta chain sequence along with its context. This record comes from a study of blood T cell repertoires in COVID-19. At the level of the study: The origin of the acute and convalescent COVID-19 samples was the United States, Italy and Spain.

Method: immunoSEQ multiplex PCR; TCRdb's copy keeps in-frame clones and lacks some. The profile shows around 220,000 clones, nearly 90% of them singletons. The germline gives CDR1 MDHEN, CDR2 SYDVKM. CDR3 length equals 15 residues. Trimming took 4 bases from V and 8 from J; bases not matched to a gene: 8. Sequencing was done on a sample of peripheral blood. The chain combines TRBV28 with TRBJ2-1; 10 nucleotides match TRBD1. This TCR derives from a woman aged 40 to 50 who had recovered from COVID-19. Written as DNA, the CDR3 is TGTGCCAGCAGTTCACTAGGGGACAGGGGCGATGAGCAGTTCTTC. It encodes CASSSLGDRGDEQFF.